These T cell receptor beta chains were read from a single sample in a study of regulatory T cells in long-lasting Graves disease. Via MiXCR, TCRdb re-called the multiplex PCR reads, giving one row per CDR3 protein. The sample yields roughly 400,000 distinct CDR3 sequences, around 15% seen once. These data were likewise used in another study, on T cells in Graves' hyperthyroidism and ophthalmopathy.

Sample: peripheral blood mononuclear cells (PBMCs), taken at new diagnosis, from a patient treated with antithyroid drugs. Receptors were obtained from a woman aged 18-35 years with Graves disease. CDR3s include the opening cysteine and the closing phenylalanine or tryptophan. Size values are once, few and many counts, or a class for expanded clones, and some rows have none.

CDR3aa: CSVGTSGVTDTQYF
abundance: .
v_gene: TRBV29-1
j_gene: TRBJ2-3

CDR3aa: CASSSPREIGYTF
abundance: many
v_gene: TRBV11-2
j_gene: TRBJ1-2

CDR3aa: CASRVVAGGPYEQYF
abundance: .
v_gene: TRBV6-1
j_gene: TRBJ2-7

CDR3aa: CASSYTSGRSFGTDTQYF
abundance: .
v_gene: TRBV6-5
j_gene: TRBJ2-3

CDR3aa: CASSLGQLGYNEQFF
abundance: many
v_gene: TRBV11-2
j_gene: TRBJ2-1

CDR3aa: CASSLRDSDNYGYTF
abundance: .
v_gene: TRBV28
j_gene: TRBJ1-2

CDR3aa: CASRLTGTASYEQYF
abundance: .
v_gene: TRBV19
j_gene: TRBJ2-7

CDR3aa: CASTVDSGNTIYF
abundance: .
v_gene: TRBV6-1
j_gene: TRBJ1-3

CDR3aa: CASSLGTSGTDTQYF
abundance: many
v_gene: TRBV5-1
j_gene: TRBJ2-3

CDR3aa: CASRSGYTQYF
abundance: many
v_gene: TRBV12-3/TRBV12-4
j_gene: TRBJ2-3

CDR3aa: CSALLLAGGKYEQYF
abundance: .
v_gene: TRBV20-1
j_gene: TRBJ2-7

CDR3aa: CASKTGTSGRAVEQFF
abundance: many
v_gene: TRBV27
j_gene: TRBJ2-1

CDR3aa: CASRGAAKNIQYF
abundance: .
v_gene: TRBV28
j_gene: TRBJ2-4

CDR3aa: CASSKGTDTQYF
abundance: many
v_gene: TRBV9
j_gene: TRBJ2-3

CDR3aa: CASSPDTGFYEQYF
abundance: few
v_gene: TRBV12-3/TRBV12-4
j_gene: TRBJ2-7

CDR3aa: CASSQGDRVPRGTDTQYF
abundance: few
v_gene: TRBV3-1
j_gene: TRBJ2-3

CDR3aa: CASSSGLAVLQETQYF
abundance: few
v_gene: TRBV3-1
j_gene: TRBJ2-5

CDR3aa: CASSQTGGTGTQYF
abundance: many
v_gene: TRBV5-1
j_gene: TRBJ2-5

CDR3aa: CASRLAGSGENEQFF
abundance: many
v_gene: TRBV28
j_gene: TRBJ2-1

CDR3aa: CATSDSTTEETQYF
abundance: few
v_gene: TRBV24-1
j_gene: TRBJ2-5

CDR3aa: CASSSGWWNEQFF
abundance: few
v_gene: TRBV28
j_gene: TRBJ2-1

CDR3aa: CASSEMTGNDQPQHF
abundance: many
v_gene: TRBV28
j_gene: TRBJ1-5

CDR3aa: CASSNRQPMGEQFF
abundance: many
v_gene: TRBV28
j_gene: TRBJ2-1

CDR3aa: CASSLRAVNEKLFF
abundance: few
v_gene: TRBV5-1
j_gene: TRBJ1-4

CDR3aa: CASSRDREKLYEQYF
abundance: .
v_gene: TRBV4-1
j_gene: TRBJ2-7

CDR3aa: CASSYRWTSGSSSYNEQFF
abundance: .
v_gene: TRBV6-5
j_gene: TRBJ2-1

CDR3aa: CASSSLGRGAEETQYF
abundance: .
v_gene: TRBV28
j_gene: TRBJ2-5

CDR3aa: CASTSYGTSPETQYF
abundance: many
v_gene: TRBV28
j_gene: TRBJ2-5

CDR3aa: CASSLKGRTGITNNEQFF
abundance: many
v_gene: TRBV7-8
j_gene: TRBJ2-1

CDR3aa: CATLRSGYTF
abundance: .
v_gene: TRBV6-2/TRBV6-3
j_gene: TRBJ1-2

CDR3aa: CAWSGLAGFGWQFF
abundance: .
v_gene: TRBV30
j_gene: TRBJ2-1

CDR3aa: CASSPRPPGDGTDTQYF
abundance: .
v_gene: TRBV27
j_gene: TRBJ2-3

CDR3aa: CAIRDRGTYEQYF
abundance: many
v_gene: TRBV10-3
j_gene: TRBJ2-7

CDR3aa: CSATNPGQPYGYTF
abundance: few
v_gene: TRBV20-1
j_gene: TRBJ1-2

CDR3aa: CASSIGGSLYEQYF
abundance: .
v_gene: TRBV19
j_gene: TRBJ2-7

CDR3aa: CASSRTGAGNEQFF
abundance: many
v_gene: TRBV11-2
j_gene: TRBJ2-1

CDR3aa: CASSFESTGELFF
abundance: few
v_gene: TRBV27
j_gene: TRBJ2-2

CDR3aa: CASSIDWTSGVSEQFF
abundance: few
v_gene: TRBV19
j_gene: TRBJ2-1

CDR3aa: CRAPEADTQYF
abundance: .
v_gene: TRBV20-1
j_gene: TRBJ2-3

CDR3aa: CASSLYPRDEQFF
abundance: .
v_gene: TRBV7-3
j_gene: TRBJ2-1

CDR3aa: CASSPTPRGVTEQFF
abundance: .
v_gene: TRBV7-2
j_gene: TRBJ2-1

CDR3aa: CASSPQGLAGGNYNEQFF
abundance: many
v_gene: TRBV7-8
j_gene: TRBJ2-1

CDR3aa: CASSPPQGREFEQYF
abundance: .
v_gene: TRBV18
j_gene: TRBJ2-7

CDR3aa: CASSLSRRGTQYF
abundance: few
v_gene: TRBV28
j_gene: TRBJ2-5

CDR3aa: CASSLGTGRGSYNEQFF
abundance: many
v_gene: TRBV28
j_gene: TRBJ2-1

CDR3aa: CASSLLRDFQPQHF
abundance: many
v_gene: TRBV7-8
j_gene: TRBJ1-5

CDR3aa: CASSQDSRQGSPDTQYF
abundance: .
v_gene: TRBV4-3
j_gene: TRBJ2-3

CDR3aa: CASSSSGSGANVLTF
abundance: .
v_gene: TRBV28
j_gene: TRBJ2-6

CDR3aa: CASSRTYTNEQYF
abundance: many
v_gene: TRBV7-2
j_gene: TRBJ2-7